This TCR beta chain was identified during a study of CD8+ T cells in alopecia areata. Study at large: The study gave tofacitinib for 6 to 18 months, then 6 months off drug. Severity was scored as percentage of affected scalp area in treated patients.

Study results and caveats: In scalp, tofacitinib significantly decreased clonality and expanded CD8+ clones among the top 100.

This clone was found once. Its antigen remains unidentified. Treatment reported: oral pan-JAK inhibitor, 5-10 mg twice daily. It was from alopecia areata patients that lesional scalp punch biopsies and peripheral blood were collected. RNA extraction and reverse transcription yielded cDNA as sequencing template. This table comes from immunoSEQ multiplex PCR, and its TCRdb copy is limited to in-frame clones, with some not included. The sample comprises 110,000 to 150,000 clones, more than 85% of which are singletons, and about 12% rests with the top ten. This CDR3 is 16 amino acids long. Trimming at V came to 0 bases and at J to 1 base, leaving 5 bases not matched to a gene. Germline-derived CDR1 and CDR2 are SQVTM and ANQGSEA.

The V call is TRBV29-1, the J call TRBJ2-3; 9 bases are shared with TRBD1. This sample comprised CD8+ T cells sorted from blood, obtained at week 4, from a patient treated with tofacitinib. The receptor was derived from a human donor with alopecia areata. The CDR3 DNA follows: TGCAGCGTTGAAGATTGGGACAGGGAGGGCACAGATACGCAGTATTTT. It codes for CSVEDWDREGTDTQYF.